The 16 T cell receptor beta chains in this list originate from one sample, sequenced in a study of blood T cell repertoires in COVID-19. Here immunoSEQ multiplex PCR was the method, and the copy in TCRdb shows in-frame clones only, minus some. The repertoire holds over 90,000 clones, almost 85% seen once, with 9.5% to 10% in the top ten. The sample was peripheral blood. Receptors were obtained from a man aged 40-55 years with active or convalescent COVID-19.

This chain connects TRBV5-6 to TRBJ1-5; no firm D call. V was pared by 2 bases and J by 0 bases, with 9 bases between. Per germline, CDR1 SGHDT and CDR2 YYEEEE. The CDR3 is made up of 15 amino acids. The chain's CDR3 is CASSFQANSNQPQHF. The CDR3 DNA reads TGTGCCAGCAGCTTTCAGGCAAATAGCAATCAGCCCCAGCATTTT.

The gene calls are TRBV3-1 (or the pseudogene TRBV3-2) and TRBJ2-5; TRBD2 aligns across 7 bases. This CDR3 region has 17 residues. CDR1 and CDR2 (germline): LGHDT, YNNKEL (reference sequence). Trimming removed 3 bases from V and 0 bases from J; junction bases left unmatched: 10. CDR3 residues: CASSHPASGEYQETQYF. CDR3 coding DNA: TGTGCCAGCAGCCACCCGGCTAGCGGAGAGTACCAAGAGACCCAGTACTTC.

This clone was observed a few times. The chain links TRBV7-2 to TRBJ2-7; 7 nucleotides align to TRBD1. After removal of 4 bases from V and 11 bases from J, the junction contained 11 bases not matched to a gene. This CDR3 has 13 amino acids. Germline CDR1 is SGHTA and CDR2 is FQGNSA. CDR3 amino acids: CASSSTPRGSKYF. In DNA, the CDR3 is TGTGCCAGCAGCTCCACCCCCAGGGGGTCTAAGTACTTC.

This rearrangement joins TRBV4-3 to TRBJ2-5; no definite D call. Trimming took off 4 bases at V and 1 base at J, with 16 bases between the two ends. The CDR3 spans 16 residues. The germline gives CDR1 LGHNA, CDR2 YSLEER. The DNA for the CDR3 is TGCGCCAGCAGCCTCGCCGACAAGCAGGCCCAAGAGACCCAGTACTTC. It codes for CASSLADKQAQETQYF.

This clone showed up just a few times. V and J are TRBV7-3 and TRBJ2-3, with TRBD1 matching over 8 bases. This CDR3 spans 15 amino acids. Germline trimming cut 5 bases from V and 1 base from J; bases unmatched to any gene: 5. Germline-derived CDR1 and CDR2 are SGHTA and FQGTGA. The CDR3 region has the DNA TGTGCCAGCAGCCTACAGGGGGGTGGCACAGATACGCAGTATTTT. Translation: CASSLQGGGTDTQYF.

The gene calls are TRBV14 and TRBJ1-6, with 7 positions matching TRBD1. Germline trimming cut 6 bases from V and 10 bases from J; bases unmatched to any gene: 12. The CDR3 is made up of 15 amino acids. Germline CDR1 and CDR2: SGHDN and FVKESK. The DNA for the CDR3 is TGTGCCAGCAGTCTTATGGCAGGGGGAGGATCACCCCTCCACTTT. It codes for CASSLMAGGGSPLHF.

The chain couples TRBV9 to TRBJ1-3, with D unresolved. CDR3 length: 15 residues. V was cut by 0 bases and J by 0 bases, with 7 bases left in between. Germline V gives CDR1 SGDLS, CDR2 YYNGEE. In nucleotides, the CDR3 is TGTGCCAGCAGCGTAGGTCCGGTCTCTGGAAACACCATATATTTT. Encoded protein: CASSVGPVSGNTIYF.

The V gene is TRBV6-5, the J gene TRBJ1-2, with a possible D match to TRBD1 (5 bases). The V gene lost 2 bases and the J gene lost 7 bases, with 14 bases spanning the gap. CDR3 length: 14 residues. The V gene's germline CDR1 is MNHEY and CDR2 SVGAGI. DNA of the CDR3: TGTGCCAGCAGTTACGGGACTCAGGCGCGTGGCTACACCTTC. Translating gives CASSYGTQARGYTF.

The chain is built from TRBV5-1 and TRBJ2-1; TRBD2 agrees at 14 bases. Germline values: CDR1 SGHRS, CDR2 YFSETQ. V trimming: 4 bases; J trimming: 8 bases; junction bases outside the gene matches: 5. This CDR3 has 15 residues. The CDR3 reads CASSPGLAGEDEQFF. CDR3 DNA: TGCGCCAGCAGCCCGGGACTAGCGGGGGAGGATGAGCAGTTCTTC. The variable domain in full, completed from reference TRBV5-1 and TRBJ2-1, reads KAGVTQTPRYLIKTRGQQVTLSCSPISGHRSVSWYQQTPGQGLQFLFEYFSETQRNKGNFPGRFSGRQFSNSRSEMNVSTLELGDSALYLCASSPGLAGEDEQFFGPGTRLTVL.

This clone was counted once. The genes are TRBV6-5 and TRBJ2-2; tentatively, D is TRBD1 (5 bases). The CDR3 is 12 amino acids. The V gene's germline CDR1 is MNHEY and CDR2 SVGAGI. V shed 5 bases and J shed 8 bases, with 9 bases lying between them. The CDR3 coding sequence is TGTGCCAGCAGTCCCAGACAGGGGGAGCTGTTTTTT. It encodes CASSPRQGELFF.

This chain connects TRBV19 to TRBJ2-7; 7 bases fit TRBD1. Germline CDR1 LNHDA, CDR2 SQIVND (reference sequence). This CDR3 is 15 amino acids long. Trimming cost V 5 bases and J 0 bases; bases outside gene matches: 7. CDR3 coding DNA: TGTGCCAGTAGTCTCCAGGGGGTCGGCTCCTACGAGCAGTACTTC. This encodes CASSLQGVGSYEQYF.

In this sample, this clone turned up once. This chain uses TRBV5-1 with TRBJ2-1, with TRBD2 matching 11 bases. The length of the CDR3 is 17 residues. Trimming took 0 bases from V and 6 from J; bases not matched to a gene: 8. The germline V gene encodes CDR1 SGHRS and CDR2 YFSETQ. The CDR3 loop is CASSLGLAGGKFNEQFF. CDR3 nucleotides: TGCGCCAGCAGCTTGGGTCTAGCGGGGGGCAAGTTCAATGAGCAGTTCTTC.

The chain links TRBV6-2 or TRBV6-3 to TRBJ2-3; D possibly corresponds to TRBD2 (5 bases). Trimming pared 6 bases from V and 2 bases from J, leaving 18 bases between. The CDR3 contains 16 residues. Germline-derived CDR1 and CDR2 are MNHEY and SVGEGT. CDR3 DNA: TGTGCCAGCAGCCTTGTCCCAAAGCGGTACACAGATACGCAGTATTTT. It codes for CASSLVPKRYTDTQYF.

The rearrangement links TRBV27 to TRBJ1-2; D uncertain. Germline assignment: CDR1 MNHEY and CDR2 SMNVEV (reference sequence). This CDR3 comprises 16 residues. V dropped 5 bases and J dropped 4 bases, with 20 bases sitting between them. The CDR3 coding sequence is TGTGCCAGCAGTCCCGGGTCTCAGCCCTTCGGCTATGGCTACACCTTC. This encodes CASSPGSQPFGYGYTF.

This chain connects TRBV30 to TRBJ2-7; 8 positions match TRBD2. J was trimmed by 4 bases and V by 5 bases; bases with no gene match: 13. Looked up from germline, CDR1 is GTSNPN and CDR2 is SVGIG (reference sequence). CDR3 length: 15 amino acids. The CDR3 loop is CAWGKSGGGTYEQYF. The CDR3 DNA is TGTGCCTGGGGCAAAAGCGGGGGTGGAACGTACGAGCAGTACTTC.

This chain joins TRBV7-2 and TRBJ2-7, with TRBD1 matching 8 bases. The CDR3 sequence is 17 residues long. CDR1 SGHTA and CDR2 FQGNSA come from the germline V gene. The trim removed 5 bases at V and 6 bases at J, leaving 18 bases unmatched. The CDR3 DNA follows: TGTGCCAGCAGCCAAAGGGTTCAGGTGACAGGGGCCCCCGAGCAGTACTTC. Translating gives CASSQRVQVTGAPEQYF.